These T cell receptor beta chains were read from a single sample in a study of beta chain features in type 1 diabetes. Repertoires were generated with immunoSEQ multiplex PCR, while TCRdb's copy carries only in-frame clones and drops some. The table lists 330,000 or so clones, around 12% of them singletons, with 0.0095% to 0.011% in the top ten. Input material: naive CD4+ T cells from blood. The source is a woman under 30 with type 1 diabetes. The CDR3 runs from the conserved cysteine through the conserved F or W. The order of the fields is D gene, J gene, V gene, clone size, CDR3 DNA, CDR3 protein. D genes are given only for firm matches. A clone size is listed for some rows: how often the clone was seen (once, few, many), or a class if it is expanded.

>TRBD2|TRBJ2-1|TRBV4-3|.
TGCGCCAGCAGCCACCATAGCGGGAGAAATGAGCAGTTCTTC
CASSHHSGRNEQFF
>.|TRBJ2-7|TRBV18|.
TGTGCCAGCTCACCACCAACCGCGAGGTACGAGCAGTACTTC
CASSPPTARYEQYF
>.|TRBJ1-1|TRBV11-2|.
TGTGCCAGCAGTCTCGCGACAGTCCTACCCACTGAAGCTTTCTTT
CASSLATVLPTEAFF
>.|TRBJ1-2|TRBV5-6|few
TGTGCCAGCAGTTCGAGGCTGACAGGTCGGGACTATGGCTACACCTTC
CASSSRLTGRDYGYTF
>TRBD2|TRBJ2-5|TRBV28|.
TGTGCCAGCAGTTTTCTCCTAGCGGGAGGGAAAGAGACCCAGTACTTC
CASSFLLAGGKETQYF
>TRBD1|TRBJ2-7|TRBV18|few
TGTGCCAGCTCACCACCGGGACAGTATGCCTACGAGCAGTACTTC
CASSPPGQYAYEQYF
>.|TRBJ1-2|TRBV5-4|few
TGTGCCAGCAGCTTGGCCAGGGGCGGCTACACCTTC
CASSLARGGYTF
>.|TRBJ2-5|TRBV9|.
TGTGCCAGCAGCGCTGGACTCAACTCCTACGGGGAGACCCAGTACTTC
CASSAGLNSYGETQYF
>.|TRBJ1-1|TRBV12-5|.
TGTGCTAGTGGTTTGACACGGAACACTGAAGCTTTCTTT
CASGLTRNTEAFF
>.|TRBJ2-5|TRBV5-4|.
TGTGCCAGCAGCGAGATTTCCCGGGGGTCCCAGTACTTC
CASSEISRGSQYF
>.|TRBJ1-5|TRBV20-1|.
TGCAGTGCTTGGACACCCCAGCCCCAGCATTTT
CSAWTPQPQHF
>TRBD2|TRBJ2-5|TRBV6-5|.
TGTGCCAGCAGTTCCGGGACTAGCGTGGTGTCCCAGTACTTC
CASSSGTSVVSQYF
>TRBD2|TRBJ2-7|TRBV5-1|few
TGCGCCAGCAGCCGTGGGACTAGCGGCCCCTACGAGCAGTACTTC
CASSRGTSGPYEQYF
>.|TRBJ2-5|TRBV5-1|few
TGCGCCAGCAGCTTGGGCGCGGCCCAAGAGACCCAGTACTTC
CASSLGAAQETQYF
>TRBD1|TRBJ2-5|TRBV25-1|.
TGTGCCAGCAGTGAAGCGACAGGGGAGGAGACCCAGTACTTC
CASSEATGEETQYF
>.|TRBJ2-6|TRBV6-4|.
TGTGCCAGCAGTAGGGGTAGCTCTGGGGCCAACGTCCTGACTTTC
CASSRGSSGANVLTF
>.|TRBJ2-7|TRBV28|.
TGTGCCAGCAGTTTACGAGACTACGAGCAGTACTTC
CASSLRDYEQYF
>.|TRBJ2-1|TRBV4-3|few
TGCGCCAGCAGCCAAGAACTTATCGGGAGAAGTGAGCAGTTCTTC
CASSQELIGRSEQFF
>TRBD2|TRBJ2-3|TRBV25-1|.
TGTGCCAGCACCCTAGCGGGGAGCACAGATACGCAGTATTTT
CASTLAGSTDTQYF
>TRBD2|TRBJ2-1|TRBV15|few
TGTGCCACCAGCGCTGGACTAGCGGGGGGGCCTCACAATGAGCAGTTCTTC
CATSAGLAGGPHNEQFF
>TRBD2|TRBJ2-3|TRBV29-1|.
TGCAGCGTTGAGACTAGCGGGGGGGCATTGGATACGCAGTATTTT
CSVETSGGALDTQYF
>TRBD1|TRBJ2-3|TRBV28|.
TGTGCCAGCAGCCACGGACAGGGACCAGATACGCAGTATTTT
CASSHGQGPDTQYF
>TRBD1|TRBJ2-7|TRBV7-9|few
TGTGCCAGCAGCTTCGGGACAGGGTATGCCTACGAGCAGTACTTC
CASSFGTGYAYEQYF
>.|TRBJ1-1|TRBV7-9|.
TGTGCCAGCAGCGCGAATCTAAACACTGAAGCTTTCTTT
CASSANLNTEAFF
>.|TRBJ1-5|TRBV11-3|.
TGTGCCAGCAGCTTAGACCGGAATCAGCCCCAGCATTTT
CASSLDRNQPQHF
>.|TRBJ1-1|TRBV6-5|.
TGTGCCAGCAGTTACTCGATTTCAGGCGACACTGAAGCTTTCTTT
CASSYSISGDTEAFF
>.|TRBJ2-3|TRBV13|.
TGTGCCAGCAGGAGGTCCTTGCACACAGATACGCAGTATTTT
CASRRSLHTDTQYF
>.|TRBJ2-7|TRBV7-2|.
TGTGCCAGCAGCACCGGGACAACCTACGAGCAGTACTTC
CASSTGTTYEQYF
>TRBD2|TRBJ2-5|TRBV11-2|.
TGTGCCAGCAGCTTAAGGTGGGAGGGCCAAGAGACCCAGTACTTC
CASSLRWEGQETQYF
>TRBD1|TRBJ1-1|TRBV20-1|few
TGCAGGACAGGGGCGGGTGTTGAAGCTTTCTTT
CRTGAGVEAFF
>.|TRBJ2-1|TRBV18|few
TGTGCCAGCTCACCGATACAGGGCGTGGAGCAGTTCTTC
CASSPIQGVEQFF
>.|TRBJ1-1|TRBV5-4|.
TGTGCCAGCAGTCCCATGGGGGGTAACATGAACACTGAAGCTTTCTTT
CASSPMGGNMNTEAFF
>TRBD2|TRBJ2-1|TRBV5-4|.
TGTGCCAGCAGCTCCGGGACTAGCATCTGGAATGAGCAGTTCTTC
CASSSGTSIWNEQFF
>.|TRBJ2-7|TRBV18|.
TGTGCCAGCTCACCTTACTCGGTCCACGAGCAGTACTTC
CASSPYSVHEQYF
>TRBD2|TRBJ2-1|TRBV5-1|.
TGCGCCAGCAGCTGGGGGGCGGGAGGCTCCTACAATGAGCAGTTCTTC
CASSWGAGGSYNEQFF
>.|TRBJ2-6|TRBV28|.
TGTGCCAGCGCTTTAGGAGCCGCTGGGGCCAACGTCCTGACTTTC
CASALGAAGANVLTF
>.|TRBJ1-6|TRBV9|.
TGTGCCAGCAGCGTAGGTTGGGGCGGCAATTCACCCCTCCACTTT
CASSVGWGGNSPLHF
>.|TRBJ2-4|TRBV2|few
TGTGCCAGCAGTGATCGGGGTAACATTCAGTACTTC
CASSDRGNIQYF
>.|TRBJ2-5|TRBV28|few
TGTGCCAGCAACGCGGCGGGGCAGCAAGAAGAGACCCAGTACTTC
CASNAAGQQEETQYF
>.|TRBJ1-2|TRBV10-3|.
TGTGCCATCAGTCATCGGGGGAGTGAGGATGGCTACACCTTC
CAISHRGSEDGYTF
>.|TRBJ2-5|TRBV7-2|few
TGTGCCAGCAGCTTACGTCCGAGCAGGAAAGAGACCCAGTACTTC
CASSLRPSRKETQYF
>.|TRBJ1-2|TRBV9|few
TGTGCCAGCAGCGTAGGCGACACGGCCTATGGCTACACCTTC
CASSVGDTAYGYTF
>.|TRBJ2-5|TRBV5-1|.
TGCGCCAGCAGCCTTAGCGGTTCGGGGCAAGAGACCCAGTACTTC
CASSLSGSGQETQYF
>TRBD1|TRBJ2-5|TRBV25-1|.
TGTGCCAGCAGGGCAGGGGGAAGCGAGACCCAGTACTTC
CASRAGGSETQYF
>.|TRBJ1-1|TRBV7-7|few
TGTGCCAGCAGTCTAACAGGGAGTACTGAAGCTTTCTTT
CASSLTGSTEAFF
>.|TRBJ1-4|TRBV28|.
TGTGCCAGTACGAGGTCGCCTAATGAAAAACTGTTTTTT
CASTRSPNEKLFF
>.|TRBJ1-1|TRBV4-3|few
TGCGCCAGCAGCCCGGAGGAGGGGATAAACACTGAAGCTTTCTTT
CASSPEEGINTEAFF
>TRBD2|TRBJ2-3|TRBV18|few
TGTGCCAGCTCACCACGTCGAGCGGGGGGTTACACAGATACGCAGTATTTT
CASSPRRAGGYTDTQYF
>.|TRBJ1-1|TRBV7-9|few
TGTGCCAGCAGCTTGGCCTACACTGAAGCTTTCTTT
CASSLAYTEAFF
>TRBD1|TRBJ1-4|TRBV4-2|few
TGTGCCAGCAGCCCCACGGTCGGGACAGGGCGGGAAAAACTGTTTTTT
CASSPTVGTGREKLFF
>TRBD1|TRBJ2-5|TRBV7-9|.
TGTGCCAGCAGCTTAGCGCAACAGGGGACATCCCAGTACTTC
CASSLAQQGTSQYF
>.|TRBJ1-5|TRBV7-9|few
TGTGCTACGGGGGGCGGTCAGCCCCAGCATTTT
CATGGGQPQHF